The next 25 T cell receptor beta chains were all read from a single sample in a study of Graves' ophthalmopathy and Graves' hyperthyroidism (dated by TCRdb to between 2018 and 2020). The instrument was an Illumina HiSeq 2000. For repertoire sequencing, the TCR beta CDR3 regions were amplified from RNA transcripts. The first round of RT-PCR was done with HTBI primers and the Qiagen OneStep RT-PCR kit, and was followed by a second round of multiplex PCR, then size selection and purification. The public reads were reanalyzed by TCRdb: fastp trimming at Q25, MiXCR alignment, in-frame beta chains only. Duplicate CDR3 protein sequences are folded into a single record with the most common DNA and genes. The table for this sample lists 900,000 to 1,200,000 distinct CDR3 sequences; about 35% of them were counted only once. The ten largest make up 8.5% to 14% of the sample. Source material: peripheral blood or thyroid tissue (not recorded which). These TCRs come from an adult man with Graves' hyperthyroidism.

Comment on this clonotype: Sequence at one end of the junction differs from germline and may be a read error. The CDR3, as DNA: TGCGCCAGCAGCCAGGGCCCGGGACAGGGGCTTGGCTACACCTTC. Encoded protein: CASSQGPGQGLGYTF. The rearrangement links TRBV7-3 to TRBJ1-2; 10 nucleotides line up with TRBD1. The CDR3 totals 15 residues. Germline lookup yields CDR1 SGHTA and CDR2 FQGTGA.

This clonotype came up many times. V and J are TRBV11-2 and TRBJ1-4, with 7 bases fitting TRBD1. V gave up 7 bases and J gave up 8 bases; unmatched junction bases: 10. This CDR3 comprises 14 residues. The germline gives CDR1 SGHAT, CDR2 FQNNGV. The CDR3 is CASTERQGSEKLFF. CDR3 nucleotide sequence: TGTGCCAGCACCGAACGACAGGGTTCCGAAAAACTGTTTTTT.

A few counts support this clonotype. The J gene is TRBJ1-2, the V gene TRBV12-3 or TRBV12-4, with 8 bases that match TRBD1. Losses at the gene ends were 4 bases for V and 2 bases for J; bases not matched to a gene: 6. The CDR3 is 15 residues long. CDR3 bases: TGTGCCAGCAGTTACCGGGACAGGAACAACTATGGCTACACCTTC. It codes for CASSYRDRNNYGYTF.

Many counts were recorded for this clonotype. The rearrangement uses TRBV24-1 and TRBJ2-5; the match to TRBD1 covers 7 bases. Germline loops: CDR1 KGHDR, CDR2 SFDVKD. The V segment lost 4 bases and the J segment 1 base; nucleotides outside the gene matches: 5. The CDR3 loop spans 15 amino acids. CDR3 amino acids: CATSDPGQTQETQYF. CDR3 nucleotide sequence: TGTGCCACCAGTGACCCGGGACAGACCCAAGAGACCCAGTACTTC.

The J gene is TRBJ1-1, the V gene TRBV5-6, with D unclear. Per germline, CDR1 SGHDT and CDR2 YYEEEE. V was clipped by 4 bases and J by 6 bases, with 7 bases between them. The CDR3 is 11 amino acids. The CDR3 DNA is TGTGCCAGCAGCCGAAGCTCTGAAGCTTTCTTT. Translated: CASSRSSEAFF.

This clonotype turned up a few times. The chain's CDR3 is CASSLKGGQRVSFGNQPQHF. The CDR3 DNA reads as TGTGCCAGCAGCTTGAAGGGGGGCCAGAGGGTCTCGTTTGGCAATCAGCCCCAGCATTTT. This sequence joins TRBV5-6 and TRBJ1-5; tentative D call: TRBD1 (6 bases). This CDR3 region has 20 residues. V was clipped by 1 base and J by 2 bases, with 25 bases between them. Germline V gives CDR1 SGHDT, CDR2 YYEEEE.

The V and J genes are TRBV12-3 or TRBV12-4 and TRBJ2-2; possible D gene TRBD1, 6 bases. The length of the CDR3 is 16 residues. Trimming pared 6 bases from V and 1 base from J, leaving 15 bases between. This CDR3 is CASRNPTGMNTGELFF. Written as DNA, the CDR3 is TGTGCCAGCAGGAATCCGACAGGAATGAACACCGGGGAGCTGTTTTTT.

There are many counts of this clonotype. The V gene is TRBV7-9, the J gene TRBJ2-7; 8 bases match TRBD1. Losses at the gene ends were 5 bases for V and 0 bases for J; bases not matched to a gene: 9. The CDR3 has 16 residues. Looked up from germline, CDR1 is SEHNR and CDR2 is FQNEAQ (reference sequence). As DNA, the CDR3 is TGTGCCAGCAGCCGATTCGGACAGGGAGGCTCCTACGAGCAGTACTTC. Translation: CASSRFGQGGSYEQYF.

The CDR3 sequence is CAISETSHTGELFF. For the CDR3, the DNA is TGTGCCATCAGTGAGACTTCCCACACCGGGGAGCTGTTTTTT. This chain links TRBV10-3 with TRBJ2-2; D is undetermined. Germline V gene lookup returns CDR1 ENHRY and CDR2 SYGVKD. The CDR3 extends over 14 amino acids. Trimming took 2 bases from V and 3 from J, leaving 7 bases between them.

This clonotype appeared many times. J is TRBJ2-5 and V is TRBV20-1, with D hard to call. Germline V gene sequence: CDR1 DFQATT, CDR2 SNEGSKA (reference sequence). The CDR3 spans 10 residues. The CDR3 loop reads CSALEETQYF. In DNA form, the CDR3 reads TGCAGCGCCCTGGAAGAGACCCAGTACTTC.

This clonotype has just one count. This may be a read error, as it is one base from a much larger clone. V gene TRBV20-1 combines with J gene TRBJ2-5; TRBD2 might be the D (5 bases). The CDR3 extends over 13 amino acids. In germline, CDR1 is DFQATT, CDR2 SNEGSKA (reference sequence). V was cut by 4 bases and J by 1 base, with 10 bases left in between. The CDR3 protein is CSATSLGQETQYF. The CDR3 nucleotides are TGCAGTGCTACTTCACTAGGCCAAGAGACCCAGTACTTC.

This clonotype was observed a few times. The J gene is TRBJ2-7, the V gene TRBV5-4; possibly TRBD1 or TRBD2 for D (5 bases each). From germline, CDR1 is SGHNT and CDR2 YYREEE (reference sequence). Trimming shortened V by 4 bases and J by 3 bases, and 14 bases separated the two germline ends. This CDR3 comprises 14 residues. DNA of the CDR3: TGTGCCAGCAGCCGGGGACCGGCCGTCTACGAGCAGTACTTC. Translated: CASSRGPAVYEQYF. The full variable domain, completed using reference TRBV5-4 and TRBJ2-7, is ETGVTQSPTHLIKTRGQQVTLRCSSQSGHNTVSWYQQALGQGPQFIFQYYREEENGRGNFPPRFSGLQFPNYSSELNVNALELDDSALYLCASSRGPAVYEQYFGPGTRLTVT.

The chain uses TRBV20-1 and TRBJ2-7; TRBD2 might be the D (5 bases). Per germline, CDR1 DFQATT and CDR2 SNEGSKA (reference sequence). V lost 3 bases, J lost 0 bases, and 9 bases lay in between. This CDR3 is 13 amino acids long. Written as DNA, the CDR3 is TGCAGTGCTAGTTACGAGGGCTCCTACGAGCAGTACTTC. It encodes CSASYEGSYEQYF.

This clonotype was detected ten times or more. The V call is TRBV24-1, the J call TRBJ1-5; tentatively, D is TRBD1 (5 bases). The CDR3 contains 15 residues. V was pared by 3 bases and J by 6 bases, with 14 bases between. Germline V gene data show CDR1 as KGHDR and CDR2 as SFDVKD. The CDR3 reads CATSDPLRVGQPQHF. Written as DNA, the CDR3 is TGTGCCACCAGTGATCCACTCAGGGTAGGTCAGCCCCAGCATTTT.

The chain has TRBV7-6 and TRBJ2-6; the match to TRBD1 covers 7 bases. Germline lookup yields CDR1 SGHVS and CDR2 FNYEAQ. V lost 1 base to trimming and J lost 0 bases; unmatched junction nucleotides: 9. This CDR3 spans 19 amino acids. The CDR3 region has the DNA TGTGCCAGCAGCTTAGATCGACCGGGACAGATCTCTGGGGCCAACGTCCTGACTTTC. It specifies CASSLDRPGQISGANVLTF.

Concerning this clonotype itself: A much larger clone sits a single nucleotide away, making a read error possible. V and J are TRBV20-1 and TRBJ2-5; TRBD2 matches 7 bases. Germline V CDR1 and CDR2: DFQATT, SNEGSKA (reference sequence). Unmatched junction bases numbered 18, after V lost 0 bases and J lost 5 bases. This CDR3 has 18 residues. In DNA form, the CDR3 reads TGCAGTGCTAGAGATCAGGTCCGAAGGACTAGAGGTGAGGAGACCCAGTACTTC. Translation: CSARDQVRRTRGEETQYF.

In this sample, this clonotype turned up many times. The CDR3 coding sequence is TGTGCCAGCAGTTTTGTAGCGGGGTGGGGAGAGACCCAGTACTTC. Translated, it gives CASSFVAGWGETQYF. The chain employs TRBV7-2 and TRBJ2-5, with 8 bases fitting TRBD2. The CDR3 has 15 residues. J gave up 4 bases and V 6 bases, and 10 bases lay outside the gene matches. The germline V gene encodes CDR1 SGHTA and CDR2 FQGNSA.

This clonotype was detected ten times or more. The chain combines TRBV5-1 with TRBJ1-5; 9 nucleotides align to TRBD1. Germline V CDR1 and CDR2: SGHRS, YFSETQ. The CDR3 has 15 amino acids. The V gene end was trimmed by 2 bases and the J gene end by 3 bases; junction bases not matched to a gene: 3. CDR3 in amino acids: CASSFGTGINQPQHF. The CDR3 DNA is TGCGCCAGCAGCTTTGGGACAGGGATCAATCAGCCCCAGCATTTT.

This clonotype was seen ten or more times. V is TRBV20-1 and J is TRBJ2-5; D remains ambiguous. The germline V gene encodes CDR1 DFQATT and CDR2 SNEGSKA (reference sequence). The CDR3 length is 13 residues. V was pared by 2 bases and J by 0 bases, with 7 bases between. CDR3 DNA: TGCAGTGCTAGATCTCCAGACCAAGAGACCCAGTACTTC. Translated, it gives CSARSPDQETQYF.

This chain links TRBV7-2 with TRBJ1-6; D not certain. The CDR3 consists of 14 residues. Trimming left V 6 bases short and J 6 bases short, with 12 bases between. The germline V gene encodes CDR1 SGHTA and CDR2 FQGNSA. The CDR3 is CASSPDSGNSPLHF. As DNA, the CDR3 is TGTGCCAGCAGTCCTGACTCGGGTAATTCACCCCTCCACTTT.

The chain has TRBV28 and TRBJ2-7; no reliable D call. V lost 6 bases, J lost 3 bases, and 12 bases lay in between. From germline, CDR1 is MDHEN and CDR2 SYDVKM. The CDR3 has 13 amino acids. Here the CDR3 reads CASSQSPFYEQYF. For the CDR3, the DNA is TGTGCCAGCAGCCAATCGCCCTTCTACGAGCAGTACTTC.

Comment on this clonotype: A read error may be the cause here, since a much bigger clone is one base away. The chain carries TRBV2 and TRBJ2-5; D might be TRBD1 or TRBD2, each matching 5 bases. Per the germline V gene, CDR1 is SNHLY and CDR2 is FYNNEI. This CDR3 region has 11 residues. The V gene lost 9 bases and the J gene lost 0 bases, with 5 bases spanning the gap. CDR3 sequence: CARGHQETQYF. As DNA, the CDR3 is TGTGCCAGGGGACACCAAGAGACCCAGTACTTC.

There are a few counts of this clonotype. The chain links TRBV6-5 to TRBJ2-7; D might be TRBD1 or TRBD2, each matching 5 bases. Germline values: CDR1 MNHEY, CDR2 SVGAGI. V lost 8 bases to trimming and J lost 7 bases, with 18 bases between them. The CDR3 loop spans 13 amino acids. The CDR3 sequence: CASSPGTNREQYF. CDR3 DNA: TGTGCCAGCTCACCCGGGACCAACCGGGAGCAGTACTTC.

In regard to this clonotype: A much larger clone differs by one base, so this may be a read error. The chain employs TRBV10-2 and TRBJ2-5, with D possibly TRBD1 on 6 matching bases. The J call may not be correct, given that the DNA end is closer to TRBJ2-7. The germline V gene encodes CDR1 WSHSY and CDR2 SAAADI. CDR3 length: 14 amino acids. CDR3 bases: TGTGCCAGCAGATTTGACAGGACCTCCTACGAGCAGTACTTC. Encoded protein: CASRFDRTSYEQYF.

The chain joins TRBV2 to TRBJ1-1; no clear D gene. The CDR3 sequence is 11 residues long. Deletions cut 8 bases from V and 8 bases from J, with 12 bases between. CDR1 and CDR2 from the germline V gene are SNHLY and FYNNEI. In DNA form, the CDR3 reads TGTGCCAGCTTAGGGTCACTGGAAGCTTTCTTT. It specifies CASLGSLEAFF.